The entry below describes one T cell receptor beta chain. Unmatched junction bases numbered 9, after V lost 10 bases and J lost 10 bases. This CDR3 comprises 14 residues. Looked up from germline, CDR1 is SNHLY and CDR2 is FYNNEI. The data were obtained in a study of blood T cell repertoires in COVID-19. Cohorts were assigned according to the clinical history that participants reported. TCRdb's copy holds only in-frame clones and misses some; the assay was immunoSEQ multiplex PCR. The top ten hold roughly 2.7% of the sample, which has 200,000 or so clones, about 88% seen once. The sample comprised PBMCs or T cells enriched from blood (not recorded which). The sequence derives from a woman aged 25 to 45 who had recovered from COVID-19. This chain links TRBV2 with TRBJ2-1, with 14 bases identical to TRBD2. CDR3 residues: CATQRLAGGQEQFF. The CDR3 region has the DNA TGTGCCACCCAGAGACTAGCGGGGGGGCAAGAGCAGTTCTTC.